The next 29 T cell receptor beta chains were all read from a single sample in a study of shared clonotypes between healthy human individuals. Data came from immunoSEQ multiplex PCR; TCRdb stores just in-frame clones and leaves some out. The sample yields around 940,000 clones, 76% seen once. The sequenced sample was memory CD4+ T cells sorted from blood. Subset denoted: CD45RA-negative fraction. The receptors originated from a man younger than 35 in good health.

A few counts support this clone. The gene calls are TRBV5-6 and TRBJ1-1; 9 bases are a match to TRBD1. CDR1 is SGHDT, CDR2 YYEEEE, per germline. This CDR3 has 14 amino acids. Germline trimming cut 4 bases from V and 4 bases from J; bases unmatched to any gene: 5. CDR3 bases: TGTGCCAGCAGCGAGGGACAGGGAATCACTGAAGCTTTCTTT. Translated: CASSEGQGITEAFF.

The genes are TRBV10-3 and TRBJ1-5, with 7 nucleotides matching TRBD1. V trimming: 6 bases; J trimming: 2 bases; junction bases outside the gene matches: 4. Per germline, CDR1 ENHRY and CDR2 SYGVKD. This CDR3 has 14 amino acids. CDR3 region: CAISTGAGNQPQHF. Here the CDR3 DNA reads TGTGCCATCAGCACAGGGGCGGGCAATCAGCCCCAGCATTTT.

With respect to this clone: The sample contains more than one DNA sequence encoding this CDR3. The chain recombines TRBV5-1 with TRBJ2-5, with a tentative D call TRBD1 (6 bases). CDR1 and CDR2 (germline): SGHRS, YFSETQ. V lost 0 bases and J lost 1, with 7 bases in between. The CDR3 is made up of 14 amino acids. For the CDR3, the DNA is TGCGCCAGCAGCTTGGGGACAGCCCAAGAGACCCAGTACTTC. Its translation: CASSLGTAQETQYF.

This CDR3 is CACKNEGGTYEQYF. For the CDR3, the DNA is TGTGCCTGTAAGAATGAGGGAGGGACCTACGAGCAGTACTTC. The genes are TRBV30 and TRBJ2-7, with 7 bases aligning to TRBD2. J gave up 2 bases and V 6 bases, and 10 bases lay outside the gene matches. The CDR3 contains 14 residues. The germline CDR1 and CDR2 sequences are GTSNPN and SVGIG (reference sequence).

This clone was counted once. The chain combines TRBV11-2 with TRBJ2-2; TRBD2 might be the D (5 bases). The germline gives CDR1 SGHAT, CDR2 FQNNGV. CDR3 size: 14 residues. The germline V and J ends were trimmed by 0 bases and 7 bases, with 9 bases remaining between them. CDR3 nucleotide sequence: TGTGCCAGCAGCTTAGATCGGGGTTTCGGGGAGCTGTTTTTT. Its protein is CASSLDRGFGELFF.

This rearrangement joins TRBV6-5 to TRBJ1-1; D might be TRBD1 (5 bases). The germline V and J ends were trimmed by 0 bases and 2 bases, with 10 bases remaining between them. Looked up from germline, CDR1 is MNHEY and CDR2 is SVGAGI. The CDR3 length is 15 residues. The CDR3 is CASSYSWQGNTEAFF. The CDR3 coding sequence is TGTGCCAGCAGTTACTCGTGGCAGGGTAACACTGAAGCTTTCTTT.

This chain links TRBV9 with TRBJ2-3; no definite D call. V lost 0 bases and J lost 7, with 12 bases in between. The germline V gene has CDR1 SGDLS and CDR2 YYNGEE. CDR3 length: 14 residues. In nucleotides, the CDR3 is TGTGCCAGCAGCGTAGCTACGGCCACCCATACGCAGTATTTT. Translation gives CASSVATATHTQYF.

The V and J genes are TRBV4-1 and TRBJ1-1; a weak D match, TRBD1 (5 bases). Germline lookup yields CDR1 MGHRA and CDR2 YSYEKL. There are 18 residues in the CDR3. V lost 0 bases, J lost 1 base, and 18 bases lay in between. DNA for the CDR3: TGCGCCAGCAGCCAAGATCTACCGGTAGGGCAGGGGAACACTGAAGCTTTCTTT. Translation: CASSQDLPVGQGNTEAFF.

The gene calls are TRBV2 and TRBJ1-2; 7 nucleotides match TRBD1. The V segment lost 6 bases and the J segment 4 bases; nucleotides outside the gene matches: 5. The CDR3 runs to 13 residues. Germline CDR1 reads SNHLY; CDR2 reads FYNNEI. This CDR3 is CASRYRGGYGYTF. The DNA for the CDR3 is TGTGCCAGCAGGTACAGGGGAGGCTATGGCTACACCTTC. Based on the CDR3 plus reference TRBV2 and TRBJ1-2, the full variable domain is EPEVTQTPSHQVTQMGQEVILRCVPISNHLYFYWYRQILGQKVEFLVSFYNNEISEKSEIFDDQFSVERPDGSNFTLKIRSTKLEDSAMYFCASRYRGGYGYTFGSGTRLTVV.

The chain has TRBV6-5 and TRBJ1-2, with 7 bases fitting TRBD1. J was trimmed by 4 bases and V by 7 bases; bases with no gene match: 12. Looked up from germline, CDR1 is MNHEY and CDR2 is SVGAGI. The CDR3 is 15 residues long. The CDR3 DNA reads TGTGCCAGCACCCAAGCCCCAGGGGGTGTCTATGGCTACACCTTC. It is translated as CASTQAPGGVYGYTF.

This sequence joins TRBV10-3 and TRBJ2-2; 9 bases are shared with TRBD1. Looked up from germline, CDR1 is ENHRY and CDR2 is SYGVKD. V lost 4 bases to trimming and J lost 4 bases; unmatched junction nucleotides: 1. This CDR3 is built from 14 residues. The CDR3, as DNA: TGTGCCATCAGTGGGACAGGGGTCACCGGGGAGCTGTTTTTT. This gives the protein CAISGTGVTGELFF.

The chain combines TRBV19 with TRBJ1-6, with unresolved D. CDR3 length equals 14 residues. The ends were cut back, 5 bases at V and 5 bases at J, with 10 bases in the middle. Germline V lookup: CDR1 LNHDA, CDR2 SQIVND (reference sequence). CDR3 bases: TGTGCCAGTAGTCCTTATGGCGATAATTCACCCCTCCACTTT. Translation: CASSPYGDNSPLHF.

This clone came up a few times. The chain has TRBV11-2 and TRBJ2-5; D ambiguous. Trimming removed 5 bases from V and 5 bases from J, with 12 bases in between. The CDR3 extends over 13 amino acids. Germline V gene lookup returns CDR1 SGHAT and CDR2 FQNNGV. The CDR3 spells CASSNGPAETQYF. CDR3 bases: TGTGCCAGCAGCAATGGGCCGGCGGAGACCCAGTACTTC.

J is TRBJ2-7 and V is TRBV27; 9 bases match TRBD1. V was pared by 6 bases and J by 4 bases, with 10 bases of the junction left unmatched. The CDR3 has 15 residues. Germline CDR1 reads MNHEY; CDR2 reads SMNVEV (reference sequence). DNA of the CDR3: TGTGCCAGCAGCATCCTCGGGACAGGGATTTACGAGCAGTACTTC. Protein sequence: CASSILGTGIYEQYF.

The chain links TRBV25-1 to TRBJ1-2, with D possibly matching TRBD1 (6 bases). V lost 2 bases and J lost 8, with 24 bases in between. This CDR3 has 17 amino acids. The germline gives CDR1 MGHDK, CDR2 SYGVNS. The CDR3 DNA reads as TGTGCCAGCAGTGAACGGGGGGGCCGCGACAGAAACCGCGGCTACACCTTC. This codes for CASSERGGRDRNRGYTF.

The chain uses TRBV19 and TRBJ2-7; D may be TRBD2 (6 bases). Per germline, CDR1 LNHDA and CDR2 SQIVND (reference sequence). Deletions cut 3 bases from V and 3 bases from J, with 15 bases between. The CDR3 is 15 residues long. As DNA, the CDR3 is TGTGCCAGTAGTATGTTAGGCACGGGAGACTACGAGCAGTACTTC. Its translation is CASSMLGTGDYEQYF. The full variable domain, its missing parts supplied by reference TRBV19 and TRBJ2-7, is DGGITQSPKYLFRKEGQNVTLSCEQNLNHDAMYWYRQDPGQGLRLIYYSQIVNDFQKGDIAEGYSVSREKKESFPLTVTSAQKNPTAFYLCASSMLGTGDYEQYFGPGTRLTVT.

This clone occurred many times. This chain connects TRBV4-3 to TRBJ2-1; 7 bases match TRBD2. The length of the CDR3 is 14 residues. Germline CDR1 reads LGHNA; CDR2 reads YSLEER. V dropped 0 bases and J dropped 6; count of bases not matched to a gene: 2. The CDR3 loop is CASSQDWTSNEQFF. In DNA form, the CDR3 reads TGCGCCAGCAGCCAAGACTGGACTAGCAATGAGCAGTTCTTC.

The rearrangement links TRBV5-1 to TRBJ2-7, with 7 bases aligning to TRBD1. Germline values: CDR1 SGHRS, CDR2 YFSETQ. V trimming: 4 bases; J trimming: 2 bases; junction bases outside the gene matches: 6. The CDR3 is 14 amino acids. Here the CDR3 reads CASSPRDRPYEQYF. CDR3 DNA sequence: TGCGCCAGCAGCCCGAGGGACAGACCCTACGAGCAGTACTTC.

The V call is TRBV19, the J call TRBJ1-4, with unresolved D. The CDR3 loop spans 16 amino acids. Germline CDR1 reads LNHDA; CDR2 reads SQIVND (reference sequence). V lost 5 bases and J 4 bases, leaving 17 bases between the germline ends. CDR3 sequence: CASSAPSIGGNEKLFF. Written as DNA, the CDR3 is TGTGCCAGTAGTGCGCCGTCGATCGGCGGTAATGAAAAACTGTTTTTT.

The CDR3 DNA sequence: TGTGCCAGCAGTGCTAGCGGGGGCTCTAGCACAGATACGCAGTATTTT. This gives the protein CASSASGGSSTDTQYF. The chain combines TRBV5-4 with TRBJ2-3; 10 bases are a match to TRBD2. Germline V gene sequence: CDR1 SGHNT, CDR2 YYREEE (reference sequence). The CDR3 consists of 16 residues. V dropped 5 bases and J dropped 0; count of bases not matched to a gene: 6.

About this clone: Other DNA sequences of this sample code for an identical CDR3. The chain recombines TRBV18 with TRBJ2-1; D is unresolved. From germline, CDR1 is KGHSH and CDR2 LQKENI. Trimming stripped 3 bases from V and 0 bases from J, with 3 bases between. The CDR3 extends over 13 amino acids. The CDR3 is CASSPSSYNEQFF. In nucleotides, the CDR3 is TGTGCCAGCTCACCTAGCTCCTACAATGAGCAGTTCTTC. Combining the CDR3 with reference TRBV18 and TRBJ2-1 gives the whole variable domain NAGVMQNPRHLVRRRGQEARLRCSPMKGHSHVYWYRQLPEEGLKFMVYLQKENIIDESGMPKERFSAEFPKEGPSILRIQQVVRGDSAAYFCASSPSSYNEQFFGPGTRLTVL.

The chain has TRBV5-1 and TRBJ2-3; TRBD1 matches at 7 bases. The CDR3 loop spans 14 amino acids. The junction had 4 bases not matched to a gene; V was cut back by 4 bases and J by 2 bases. Germline lookup yields CDR1 SGHRS and CDR2 YFSETQ. The CDR3 DNA reads as TGCGCCAGCAGCACAGAGGGGGCCACAGATACGCAGTATTTT. Translated: CASSTEGATDTQYF. The full variable domain, completed using reference TRBV5-1 and TRBJ2-3, is KAGVTQTPRYLIKTRGQQVTLSCSPISGHRSVSWYQQTPGQGLQFLFEYFSETQRNKGNFPGRFSGRQFSNSRSEMNVSTLELGDSALYLCASSTEGATDTQYFGPGTRLTVL.

This chain uses TRBV28 with TRBJ1-2; D remains ambiguous. Trimming shortened V by 2 bases and J by 1 base, and 2 bases separated the two germline ends. This CDR3 is built from 12 residues. Germline CDR1 reads MDHEN; CDR2 reads SYDVKM. Here the CDR3 reads CASSLVNYGYTF. The CDR3 nucleotides read TGTGCCAGCAGTTTAGTTAACTATGGCTACACCTTC.

This rearrangement joins TRBV19 to TRBJ2-3, with TRBD1 as a possible D gene (6 bases). The CDR3 extends over 14 amino acids. Trimming stripped 5 bases from V and 2 bases from J, with 11 bases between. Germline-derived CDR1 and CDR2 are LNHDA and SQIVND (reference sequence). DNA of the CDR3: TGTGCCAGTAGTGGGGGACATCCCACAGATACGCAGTATTTT. Translated: CASSGGHPTDTQYF.

CDR3 protein: CASSSASSGQETQYF. The CDR3 DNA reads TGTGCCAGCAGCTCCGCCAGTAGCGGACAAGAGACCCAGTACTTC. The chain uses TRBV5-4 and TRBJ2-5; a weak D match, TRBD2 (6 bases). Trimming cost V 3 bases and J 2 bases, with 14 bases left between them. The CDR3 length is 15 residues. CDR1 SGHNT and CDR2 YYREEE come from the germline V gene (reference sequence).

The V and J genes are TRBV9 and TRBJ1-3, with D hard to call. V was cut by 0 bases and J by 0 bases, with 7 bases left in between. The CDR3 spans 15 residues. The germline CDR1 and CDR2 sequences are SGDLS and YYNGEE. The CDR3 spells CASSVGSLSGNTIYF. CDR3 in DNA: TGTGCCAGCAGCGTAGGGTCCCTCTCTGGAAACACCATATATTTT.

The CDR3 nucleotides are TGTGCCAGCAGCCTGCTCGGATGGTATGAGCAGTTCTTC. Its protein is CASSLLGWYEQFF. This chain connects TRBV14 to TRBJ2-1; D not resolved. The CDR3 extends over 13 amino acids. Trimming stripped 4 bases from V and 8 bases from J, with 12 bases between. Per germline, CDR1 SGHDN and CDR2 FVKESK.

The chain carries TRBV7-2 and TRBJ1-3; 11 bases are a match to TRBD1. The germline V gene encodes CDR1 SGHTA and CDR2 FQGNSA. V shed 5 bases, J shed 4 bases, and the junction held 4 bases outside the gene matches. The CDR3 is 15 amino acids. CDR3 residues: CASSRDRGFGNTIYF. The CDR3 DNA reads TGTGCCAGCAGCCGGGACAGGGGGTTCGGAAACACCATATATTTT.

This chain connects TRBV6-7 to TRBJ2-7; 10 nucleotides match TRBD1. TRBV6-7 is placed among ORFs of uncertain function. The CDR3 runs to 16 residues. V was pared by 0 bases and J by 0 bases, with 2 bases of the junction left unmatched. CDR3 DNA: TGTGCCAGCAGTTACTCCCGGACAGGGGGCTCCTACGAGCAGTACTTC. Translation: CASSYSRTGGSYEQYF.